These 19 T cell receptor beta chains were all obtained from the same sample, sequenced in a study of immune evolution from preneoplasia to lung adenocarcinoma. TCRdb's copy holds only in-frame clones and misses some; the assay was immunoSEQ multiplex PCR. Of about 40,000 clones listed, around 74% are singletons. Input material: FFPE invasive lung adenocarcinoma tissue. These receptors were collected from a person in their sixties with lung adenocarcinoma.

The chain has TRBV15 and TRBJ2-1, with a weak D call TRBD2 (6 bases). CDR3 length equals 17 residues. The germline V gene has CDR1 LNHNV and CDR2 YYDKDF (reference sequence). V lost 0 bases, J lost 10 bases, and 22 bases lay in between. This chain's CDR3 is CATSRDFRRDLQGEQFF. DNA of the CDR3: TGTGCCACCAGCAGAGATTTCAGGCGGGACCTGCAAGGGGAGCAGTTCTTC.

The chain is built from TRBV19 and TRBJ1-2, with D perhaps TRBD1 (5 bases). Germline V lookup: CDR1 LNHDA, CDR2 SQIVND (reference sequence). The CDR3 totals 14 residues. With 5 bases removed from V and 1 base from J, the gap between germline ends came to 11 bases. The CDR3, as DNA: TGTGCCAGTAGTGGTTCGGGGGGTAACTATGGCTACACCTTC. Protein product: CASSGSGGNYGYTF.

This chain uses TRBV10-3 with TRBJ2-7; the D is unclear. CDR1 is ENHRY and CDR2 is SYGVKD in the germline V gene. V gave up 6 bases and J gave up 0 bases, with 12 bases separating them. This CDR3 is 14 amino acids long. CDR3 coding DNA: TGTGCCATCAGCCAAGACACCAGCTCCTACGAGCAGTACTTC. It translates to CAISQDTSSYEQYF.

The chain is built from TRBV4-1 and TRBJ2-7; D is possibly TRBD2 (5 bases). CDR3 length: 15 residues. The V end lost 0 bases, the J end lost 1 base, and 10 bases lay between the germline ends. The germline V gene encodes CDR1 MGHRA and CDR2 YSYEKL. The CDR3 nucleotides read TGCGCCAGCAGCCAAGATTTGAGGGTTTCCTACGAGCAGTACTTC. Protein: CASSQDLRVSYEQYF.

The V and J genes are TRBV6-7 and TRBJ1-1; unclear D gene. TRBV6-7 qualifies as an ORF whose function is uncertain. V was clipped by 5 bases and J by 5 bases, with 18 bases between them. This CDR3 comprises 15 residues. Here the CDR3 reads CASSTRELMGTEAFF. CDR3 DNA: TGTGCCAGCAGTACCCGGGAACTGATGGGTACTGAAGCTTTCTTT.

The chain joins TRBV7-3 to TRBJ1-2; D unresolved. Germline loops: CDR1 SGHTA, CDR2 FQGTGA. The CDR3 is 13 amino acids. With 0 bases removed from V and 1 base from J, the gap between germline ends came to 3 bases. The CDR3 sequence: CASSLTVNYGYTF. For the CDR3, the DNA is TGTGCCAGCAGCTTAACAGTTAACTATGGCTACACCTTC.

V is TRBV7-2 and J is TRBJ1-2; 9 nucleotides align to TRBD1. V trimming: 5 bases; J trimming: 4 bases; junction bases outside the gene matches: 5. The CDR3 sequence is 14 residues long. Germline loops: CDR1 SGHTA, CDR2 FQGNSA. The CDR3 nucleotides read TGTGCCAGCAGCCCACAGGGGGCTAGCTATGGCTACACCTTC. Residues: CASSPQGASYGYTF.

The chain is built from TRBV4-2 and TRBJ2-7, with 8 bases aligning to TRBD2. The CDR3 extends over 17 amino acids. With V trimmed by 3 bases and J by 4 bases, 14 bases remained unmatched. Looked up from germline, CDR1 is LGHNA and CDR2 is YNFKEQ. The CDR3 sequence is CASSHAQGLGGAYEQYF. In DNA form, the CDR3 reads TGTGCCAGCAGCCACGCCCAGGGACTAGGCGGTGCGTACGAGCAGTACTTC.

For this clone: The sample contains more than one DNA sequence encoding this CDR3. The chain combines TRBV6-1 with TRBJ2-7, with TRBD2 matching over 10 bases. The CDR3 extends over 15 amino acids. CDR1 and CDR2 from the germline V gene are MNHNS and SASEGT. J lost 6 bases, V lost 3 bases, and 8 bases had no gene match. The CDR3 bases are TGTGCCAGCAGTGACCAAGCGGGAGGGCAGGGCGAGCAGTACTTC. Translated: CASSDQAGGQGEQYF.

This sequence joins TRBV7-2 and TRBJ2-1, with D uncertain. CDR1 and CDR2 (germline): SGHTA, FQGNSA. The V end lost 3 bases, the J end lost 6 bases, and 12 bases lay between the germline ends. This CDR3 comprises 14 residues. The DNA of the CDR3 is TGTGCCAGCAGCTTGTCGGGCCAGAGCAATGAGCAGTTCTTC. Its protein product is CASSLSGQSNEQFF.

J is TRBJ1-2 and V is TRBV6-5; no clear D gene. This CDR3 contains 15 residues. In germline, CDR1 is MNHEY, CDR2 SVGAGI. V lost 4 bases and J 1 base, leaving 13 bases between the germline ends. CDR3 nucleotides: TGTGCCAGCAGTTCCCGACGGACGATTAACTATGGCTACACCTTC. Translation gives CASSSRRTINYGYTF.

V and J are TRBV11-2 and TRBJ2-3; TRBD2 matches 7 bases. V lost 2 bases and J lost 1; bases outside the gene matches: 0. The length of the CDR3 is 14 residues. Germline lookup yields CDR1 SGHAT and CDR2 FQNNGV. The CDR3 here is CASSLLAGTDTQYF. The CDR3 DNA sequence: TGTGCCAGCAGCTTACTAGCGGGCACAGATACGCAGTATTTT.

This sequence joins TRBV11-3 and TRBJ2-1; 8 bases are shared with TRBD2. Germline V lookup: CDR1 SGHNT, CDR2 YENEEA. Germline trimming cut 2 bases from V and 9 bases from J; bases unmatched to any gene: 6. CDR3 length equals 14 residues. The DNA for the CDR3 is TGTGCCAGCAGCTTAATGACTAGCGAAGGTGAGCAGTTCTTC. Its protein is CASSLMTSEGEQFF.

This clone was picked up one time. The chain is built from TRBV7-2 and TRBJ2-7, with TRBD2 matching 15 bases. V lost 3 bases and J lost 6; bases outside the gene matches: 3. From germline, CDR1 is SGHTA and CDR2 FQGNSA. The CDR3 length is 15 residues. The chain's CDR3 is CASSLLGLAGGEQYF. CDR3 nucleotide sequence: TGTGCCAGCAGCTTGCTGGGACTAGCGGGAGGCGAGCAGTACTTC.

This clone has just a few counts. The gene calls are TRBV7-2 and TRBJ2-1, with a tentative D call TRBD2 (6 bases). Germline assignment: CDR1 SGHTA and CDR2 FQGNSA. Trimming shortened V by 6 bases and J by 3 bases, and 15 bases separated the two germline ends. This CDR3 has 15 residues. In nucleotides, the CDR3 is TGTGCCAGCAGGGGCCGGGACTCACTCTACAATGAGCAGTTCTTC. Amino acids: CASRGRDSLYNEQFF.

The V call is TRBV5-1, the J call TRBJ1-4; TRBD1 matches at 10 bases. CDR1 and CDR2 from the germline V gene are SGHRS and YFSETQ. The CDR3 runs to 13 residues. J lost 8 bases, V lost 7 bases, and 5 bases had no gene match. CDR3 DNA: TGCGCCAGCTCGACAGGGGGCGCGGAAAAACTGTTTTTT. This translates into CASSTGGAEKLFF.

V and J are TRBV19 and TRBJ2-7; 7 nucleotides line up with TRBD2. The germline V gene encodes CDR1 LNHDA and CDR2 SQIVND (reference sequence). The CDR3 length is 17 residues. The J segment lost 2 bases and the V segment lost 4 bases, leaving 14 bases of the junction unmatched. The CDR3 sequence: CASSTPSGTKGPYEQYF. Written as DNA, the CDR3 is TGTGCCAGTAGTACCCCATCCGGGACTAAAGGGCCCTACGAGCAGTACTTC.

The chain links TRBV7-2 to TRBJ2-1, with 7 positions matching TRBD2. This CDR3 has 15 residues. Germline CDR1 is SGHTA and CDR2 is FQGNSA. The trim removed 5 bases at V and 6 bases at J, leaving 10 bases unmatched. This chain's CDR3 is CASSPRAGDGNEQFF. The CDR3 DNA follows: TGTGCCAGCAGCCCGCGCGCGGGAGACGGCAATGAGCAGTTCTTC.

The genes are TRBV7-9 and TRBJ2-1; 9 positions match TRBD2. Germline V CDR1 and CDR2: SEHNR, FQNEAQ (reference sequence). J lost 0 bases, V lost 1 base, and 10 bases had no gene match. The CDR3 sequence is 19 residues long. DNA of the CDR3: TGTGCCAGCAGCTTAGTCGGACTAGCGTCAAAGAGCTCCTACAATGAGCAGTTCTTC. Protein sequence: CASSLVGLASKSSYNEQFF.